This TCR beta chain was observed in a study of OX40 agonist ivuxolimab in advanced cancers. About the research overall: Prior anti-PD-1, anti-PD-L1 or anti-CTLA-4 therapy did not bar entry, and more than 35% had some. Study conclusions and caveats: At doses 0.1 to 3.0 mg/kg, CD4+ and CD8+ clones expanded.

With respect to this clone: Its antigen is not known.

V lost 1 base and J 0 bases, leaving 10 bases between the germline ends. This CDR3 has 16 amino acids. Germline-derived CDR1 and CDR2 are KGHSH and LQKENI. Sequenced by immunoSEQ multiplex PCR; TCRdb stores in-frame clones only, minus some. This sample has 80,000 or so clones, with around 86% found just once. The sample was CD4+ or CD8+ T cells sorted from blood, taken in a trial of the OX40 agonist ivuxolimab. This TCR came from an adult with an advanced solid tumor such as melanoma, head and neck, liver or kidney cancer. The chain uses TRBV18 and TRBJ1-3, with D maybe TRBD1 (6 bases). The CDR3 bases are TGTGCCAGCTCACCACTAGGGGGAGTCTCTGGAAACACCATATATTTT. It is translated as CASSPLGGVSGNTIYF.